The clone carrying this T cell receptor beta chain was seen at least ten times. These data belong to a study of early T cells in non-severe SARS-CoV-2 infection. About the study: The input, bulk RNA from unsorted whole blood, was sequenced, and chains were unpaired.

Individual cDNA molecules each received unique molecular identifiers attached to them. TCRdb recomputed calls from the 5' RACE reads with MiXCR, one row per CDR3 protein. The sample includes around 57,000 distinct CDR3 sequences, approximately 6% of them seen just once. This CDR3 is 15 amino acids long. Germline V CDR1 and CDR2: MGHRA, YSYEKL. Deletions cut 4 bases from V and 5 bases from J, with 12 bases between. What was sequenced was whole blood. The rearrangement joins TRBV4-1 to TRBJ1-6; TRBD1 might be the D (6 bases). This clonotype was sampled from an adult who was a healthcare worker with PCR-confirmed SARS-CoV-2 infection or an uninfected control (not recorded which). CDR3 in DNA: TGCGCCAGCAGCCCGACAGGTTCCCATAATTCACCCCTCCACTTT. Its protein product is CASSPTGSHNSPLHF.